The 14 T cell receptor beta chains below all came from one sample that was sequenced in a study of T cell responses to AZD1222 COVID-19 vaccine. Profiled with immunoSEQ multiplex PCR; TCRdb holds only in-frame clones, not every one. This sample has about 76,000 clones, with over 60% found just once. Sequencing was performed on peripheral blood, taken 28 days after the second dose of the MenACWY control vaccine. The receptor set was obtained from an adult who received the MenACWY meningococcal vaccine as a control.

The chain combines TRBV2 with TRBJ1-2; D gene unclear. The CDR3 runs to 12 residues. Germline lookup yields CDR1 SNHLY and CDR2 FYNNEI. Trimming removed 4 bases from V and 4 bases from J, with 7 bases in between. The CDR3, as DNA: TGTGCCAGCAGTGGAAGTAGCTATGGCTACACCTTC. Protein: CASSGSSYGYTF.

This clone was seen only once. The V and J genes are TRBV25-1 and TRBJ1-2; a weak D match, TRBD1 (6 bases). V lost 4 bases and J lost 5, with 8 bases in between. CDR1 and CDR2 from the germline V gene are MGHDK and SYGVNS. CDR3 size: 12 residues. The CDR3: CASSGDTYGYTF. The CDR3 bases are TGTGCCAGCAGTGGGGACACTTATGGCTACACCTTC.

CDR3 nucleotide sequence: TGTGCCAGCAGCCGGGGACAGGGTGGTGAAGCTTTCTTT. The encoded protein is CASSRGQGGEAFF. This chain uses TRBV3-1 (or the pseudogene TRBV3-2) with TRBJ1-1, with TRBD1 matching over 9 bases. After removal of 4 bases from V and 7 bases from J, the junction contained 4 bases not matched to a gene. Germline values: CDR1 LGHDT, CDR2 YNNKEL (reference sequence). The CDR3 has 13 residues.

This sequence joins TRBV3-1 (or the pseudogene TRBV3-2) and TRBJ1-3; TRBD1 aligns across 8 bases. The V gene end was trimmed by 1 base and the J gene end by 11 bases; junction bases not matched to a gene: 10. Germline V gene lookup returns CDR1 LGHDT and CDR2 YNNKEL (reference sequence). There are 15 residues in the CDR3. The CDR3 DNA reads TGTGCCAGCAGCCAAGGGGTTGGGGGACAGGCCGCCATATATTTT. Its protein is CASSQGVGGQAAIYF.

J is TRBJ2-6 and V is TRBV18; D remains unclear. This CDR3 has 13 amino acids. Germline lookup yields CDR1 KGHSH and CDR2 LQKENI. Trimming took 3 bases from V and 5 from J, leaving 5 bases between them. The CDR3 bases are TGTGCCAGCTCACCTCGTAGGGCCAACGTCCTGACTTTC. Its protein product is CASSPRRANVLTF.

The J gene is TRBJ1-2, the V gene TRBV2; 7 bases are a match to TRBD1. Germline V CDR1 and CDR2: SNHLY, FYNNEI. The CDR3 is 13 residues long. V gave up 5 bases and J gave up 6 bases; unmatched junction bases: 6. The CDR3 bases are TGTGCCAGCAGTATCGGGACAGTTGATGGCTACACCTTC. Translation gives CASSIGTVDGYTF.

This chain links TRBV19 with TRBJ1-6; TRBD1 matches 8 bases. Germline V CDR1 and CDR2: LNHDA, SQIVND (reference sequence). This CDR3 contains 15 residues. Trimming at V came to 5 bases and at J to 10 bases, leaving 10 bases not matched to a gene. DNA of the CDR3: TGTGCCAGTAGTCCAGGACAGGGTGGAAGGTCACCCCTCCACTTT. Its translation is CASSPGQGGRSPLHF.

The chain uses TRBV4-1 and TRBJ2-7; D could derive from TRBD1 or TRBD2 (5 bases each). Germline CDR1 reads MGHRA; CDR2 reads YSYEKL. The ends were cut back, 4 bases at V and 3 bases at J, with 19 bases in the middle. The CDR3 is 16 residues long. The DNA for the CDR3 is TGCGCCAGCAGCCGAGAGGGGCCCACTCCTCTCTACGAGCAGTACTTC. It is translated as CASSREGPTPLYEQYF.

CDR3 amino acids: CASGQGSEQYF. The CDR3, as DNA: TGTGCCAGCGGACAGGGTTCCGAGCAGTACTTC. The rearrangement joins TRBV19 to TRBJ2-7, with 8 bases aligning to TRBD1. The CDR3 runs to 11 residues. V lost 9 bases, J lost 6 bases, and 4 bases stayed unmatched. CDR1 and CDR2 from the germline V gene are LNHDA and SQIVND (reference sequence). The full variable domain, its missing parts supplied by reference TRBV19 and TRBJ2-7, is DGGITQSPKYLFRKEGQNVTLSCEQNLNHDAMYWYRQDPGQGLRLIYYSQIVNDFQKGDIAEGYSVSREKKESFPLTVTSAQKNPTAFYLCASGQGSEQYFGPGTRLTVT.

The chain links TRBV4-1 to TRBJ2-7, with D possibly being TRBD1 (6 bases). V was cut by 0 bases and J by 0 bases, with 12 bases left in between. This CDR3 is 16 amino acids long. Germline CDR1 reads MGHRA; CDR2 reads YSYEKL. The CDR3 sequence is CASSQDLGDTSYEQYF. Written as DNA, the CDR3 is TGCGCCAGCAGCCAAGATCTAGGGGACACCTCCTACGAGCAGTACTTC.

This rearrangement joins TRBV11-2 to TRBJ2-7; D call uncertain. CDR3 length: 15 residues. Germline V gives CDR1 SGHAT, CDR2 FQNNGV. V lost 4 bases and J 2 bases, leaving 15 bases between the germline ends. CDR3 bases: TGTGCCAGCAGCTCCCTACGTGATAAGACCTACGAGCAGTACTTC. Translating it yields CASSSLRDKTYEQYF.

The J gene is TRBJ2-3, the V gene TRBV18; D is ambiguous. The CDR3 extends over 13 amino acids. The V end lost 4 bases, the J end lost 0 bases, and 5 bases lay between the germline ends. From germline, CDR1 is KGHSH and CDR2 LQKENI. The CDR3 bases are TGTGCCAGCTCACTGTCTAGCACAGATACGCAGTATTTT. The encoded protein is CASSLSSTDTQYF.

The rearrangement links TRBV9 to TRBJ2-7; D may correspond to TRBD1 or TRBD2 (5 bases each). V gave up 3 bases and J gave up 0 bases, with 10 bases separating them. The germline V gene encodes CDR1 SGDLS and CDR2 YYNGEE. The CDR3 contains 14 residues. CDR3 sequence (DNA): TGTGCCAGCAGCGCCGGGGACGGCTCCTACGAGCAGTACTTC. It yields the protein CASSAGDGSYEQYF.

The CDR3 spells CASSSGQNTEAFF. The CDR3 nucleotides read TGTGCCAGCAGCTCGGGACAGAACACTGAAGCTTTCTTT. The J gene is TRBJ1-1, the V gene TRBV7-9; a weak D match, TRBD1 (6 bases). V was trimmed by 4 bases and J by 1 base, leaving 7 bases between them. The CDR3 spans 13 residues. Germline V CDR1 and CDR2: SEHNR, FQNEAQ (reference sequence).